The clone carrying this T cell receptor beta chain was observed a single time. Its matching antigen is unknown. Recipient blood drawn about 28 days pretransplant and days 30, 100, 180 after. This sample is part of a study of T cell clonotyping in hematopoietic cell transplantation. Overall study results and limits: Cells were unsorted, so CD4 and CD8 contributions were not separated. Recipient TCR diversity dropped after transplant; expanded clonotypes rose from day 30 to 180. Higher Inverse Simpson Index values in graft donor and pretransplant recipient predicted broader posttransplant TCR diversity.

TCRdb's table, derived via immunoSEQ multiplex PCR, lists solely in-frame clones and lacks some. The data contain some 14,000 clones, roughly 94% of them singletons. The clonotype was recovered from a male patient between 60 and 69 years old who had an allogeneic stem cell transplant from an unrelated donor, so the T cells may come from the graft donor. Some clones in this sample may be carry-over from other donors' samples. Sequencing used PBMCs, obtained 30 days after allogeneic stem cell transplant.

The CDR3 loop reads CASSLPQGFGEKLFF. CDR3 nucleotides: TGTGCCAGCAGCTTACCTCAGGGGTTTGGTGAAAAACTGTTTTTT. This chain uses TRBV7-9 with TRBJ1-4; TRBD1 is a possible D gene (6 bases). Germline V gives CDR1 SEHNR, CDR2 FQNEAQ (reference sequence). The CDR3 has 15 amino acids. V dropped 2 bases and J dropped 7 bases, with 14 bases sitting between them.